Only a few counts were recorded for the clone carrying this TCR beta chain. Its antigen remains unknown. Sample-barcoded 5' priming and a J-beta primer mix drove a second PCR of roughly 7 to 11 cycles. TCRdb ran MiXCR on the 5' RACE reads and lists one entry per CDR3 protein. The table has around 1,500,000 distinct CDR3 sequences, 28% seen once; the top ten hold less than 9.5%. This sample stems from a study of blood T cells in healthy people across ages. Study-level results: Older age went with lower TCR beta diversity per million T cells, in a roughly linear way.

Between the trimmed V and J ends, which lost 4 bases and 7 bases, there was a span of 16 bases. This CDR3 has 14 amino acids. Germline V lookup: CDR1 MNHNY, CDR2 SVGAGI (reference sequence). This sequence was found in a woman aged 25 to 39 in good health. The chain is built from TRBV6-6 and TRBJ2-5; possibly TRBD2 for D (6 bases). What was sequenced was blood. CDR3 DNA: TGTGCCAGCAGTTTGGGGGACTGGATTGGGACCCAGTACTTC. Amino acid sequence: CASSLGDWIGTQYF.